This TCR beta chain came from a study of immune cell composition in non-small cell lung cancer (dated by TCRdb to 2017 to 2019). Study-level background: Histologic subtype, mostly lung adenocarcinoma or squamous cell carcinoma, was determined with H&E together with p63, CK5, Napsin A and TTF-1 immunohistochemistry. TCR-beta sequencing (Adaptive Biotechnologies) was performed on about 33 paired NSCLC tumour and non-adjacent lung specimens plus 26 tumour-only specimens. A handful of tumour specimens with TCR-beta data were rare histological subtypes and were excluded from the subtype comparisons. For supplementary cohort #1, made up of under 12 lung adenocarcinoma cases, paired tumour/lung TCR-beta sequencing was done and TIL populations were generated so that tumour reactivity could be assessed. Paper-wide results and their limitations: Tumour-associated clones >0.5% were found in nearly half of NSCLC cases, namely in 25% to 40% of adenocarcinomas versus around 75% of squamous carcinomas. Only ten or so cases were included in the reactivity cohort, and sequence sharing between tumour-reactive clones and the dominant in vivo tumour-associated clones was not shown. Compared with lung adenocarcinoma tumours, lung squamous cell carcinoma showed significantly higher Top 10 clone scores and productive clonality. Across some ten adenocarcinoma cases, TIL tumour reactivity correlated strongly with maximal tumour-associated clone frequency but not with overall clonality. No significant correlation was found between smoking pack-years and tumour TCR-beta clonality.

A two-step multiplex PCR amplified TCR-beta CDR3 regions from genomic DNA, and the second step of the PCR added Illumina-compatible adaptors. TCR-beta immunosequencing was performed on an Illumina platform as a commercial immunoSEQ service. In the original analysis: Repertoires were summarised by productive clonality and by Top 10 Clones, defined as the percentage of T-cell templates derived from the ten most frequent sequences. Values for productive clonality spanned 0 to 1, where a value of 1 indicated a monoclonal population. Using log10 scatter plots, tumour-associated clones were identified as sequences that made up at least 0.1% of tumour T-cell templates yet were absent from the matched non-adjacent lung. Student's t-tests were used for two-group comparisons, ANOVA was used for stages, and linear regression was used for relationships, with analyses conducted in GraphPad Prism7 and R. In its TCRdb copy, this immuneACCESS table keeps in-frame sequences only and misses some clones. Where compared with another copy, unresolved V genes explain less than half of these, and the others have no known cause. From that table come the V and J calls and clone size; the DNA was used to work out D and trimming. This sample has approximately 9,100 clones in its table, and 76% of those were observed once. The ten largest account for approximately 10% of the sample.

A note on this clone: Its antigen remains undetermined. Per-nucleotide qualities are absent, and no much larger clonotype sits a single base away.

Frozen aliquots of unsorted single-cell suspensions were used for genomic DNA extraction with the QIAamp DNA kit. The tumour samples consisted of surgically resected non-small cell lung cancer tissue. Tissues were received within 2 hours of resection and were immediately processed into single-cell suspensions. Tissue was broken up mechanically, digested enzymatically with DNase I, collagenase I and hyaluronidase for approximately 30 minutes at 37 degrees C, and then filtered and RBC-lysed. The V end gives up 2 bases and the J end 11 bases, leaving 10 bases in the junction not matched to a gene. The CDR3 runs 14 residues from the cysteine to the phenylalanine. Just the 42-base CDR3 DNA is kept, in frame starting at base 1. Looking up the germline V gene yields CDR1 SGHAT and CDR2 FQNNGV.

Sequencing was done on a sample of lung tumor tissue. This sequence originates from a human donor with non-small cell lung cancer. The chain is made from TRBV11-2 and TRBJ1-1; 8 central bases correspond to TRBD1. In nucleotide form, the sequence is TGTGCCAGCAGCTTAAGGCGTCCGGACAGGGTGGCTTTCTTT. This yields the protein CASSLRRPDRVAFF. The CDR3 plus the reference TRBV11-2 and TRBJ1-1 genes for the other parts give the full variable domain: EAGVAQSPRYKIIEKRQSVAFWCNPISGHATLYWYQQILGQGPKLLIQFQNNGVVDDSQLPKDRFSAERLKGVDSTLKIQPAKLEDSAVYLCASSLRRPDRVAFFGQGTRLTVV.